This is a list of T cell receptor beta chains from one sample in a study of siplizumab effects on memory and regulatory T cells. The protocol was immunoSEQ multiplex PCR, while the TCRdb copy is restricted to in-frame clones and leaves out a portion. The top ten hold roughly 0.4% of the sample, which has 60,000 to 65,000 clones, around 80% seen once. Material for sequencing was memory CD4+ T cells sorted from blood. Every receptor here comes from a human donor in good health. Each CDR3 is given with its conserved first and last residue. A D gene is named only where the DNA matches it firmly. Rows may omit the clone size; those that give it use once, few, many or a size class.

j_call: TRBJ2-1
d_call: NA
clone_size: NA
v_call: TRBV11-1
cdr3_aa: CASSLESGRLIGDEQFF
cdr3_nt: TGTGCCAGCAGCTTAGAGTCAGGAAGGCTTATCGGGGATGAGCAGTTCTTC

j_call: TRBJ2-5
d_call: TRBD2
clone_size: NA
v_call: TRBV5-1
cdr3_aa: CASSLGGLAGDETQYF
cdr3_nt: TGCGCCAGCAGCTTGGGGGGACTAGCGGGGGACGAGACCCAGTACTTC

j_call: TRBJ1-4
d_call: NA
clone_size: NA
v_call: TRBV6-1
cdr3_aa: CASREWRNEKLFF
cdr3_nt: TGTGCCAGCAGAGAGTGGAGGAATGAAAAACTGTTTTTT

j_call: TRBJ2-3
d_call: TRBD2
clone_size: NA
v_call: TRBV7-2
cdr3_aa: CASSSGLAGVTDTQYF
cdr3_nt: TGTGCCAGCAGCTCAGGACTAGCGGGCGTCACAGATACGCAGTATTTT

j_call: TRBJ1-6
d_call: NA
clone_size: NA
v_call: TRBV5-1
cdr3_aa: CASSLALRTYNSPLHF
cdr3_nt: TGCGCCAGCAGCTTGGCTCTCAGGACCTATAATTCACCCCTCCACTTT

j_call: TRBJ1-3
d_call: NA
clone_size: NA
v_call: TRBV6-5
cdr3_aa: CASSLTSGYSGNTIYF
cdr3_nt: TGTGCCAGCAGTTTAACCTCAGGGTACTCTGGAAACACCATATATTTT

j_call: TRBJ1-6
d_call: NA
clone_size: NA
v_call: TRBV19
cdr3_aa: CASSIFSSGSPLHF
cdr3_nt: TGTGCCAGTAGTATTTTCAGTTCGGGTTCACCCCTCCACTTT

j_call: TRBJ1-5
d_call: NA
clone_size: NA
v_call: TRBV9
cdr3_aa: CASSESGENQPQHF
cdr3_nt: TGTGCCAGCAGCGAATCAGGGGAGAATCAGCCCCAGCATTTT

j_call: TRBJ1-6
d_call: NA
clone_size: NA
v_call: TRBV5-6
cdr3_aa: CASRSAGNSPLHF
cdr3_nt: TGTGCCAGCAGATCCGCAGGGAATTCACCCCTCCACTTT

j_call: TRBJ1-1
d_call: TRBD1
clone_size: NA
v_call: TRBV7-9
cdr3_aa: CASSPGQVNTEAFF
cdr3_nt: TGTGCCAGCAGCCCCGGACAGGTGAACACTGAAGCTTTCTTT

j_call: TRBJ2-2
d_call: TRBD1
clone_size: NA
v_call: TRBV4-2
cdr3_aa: CASSYFDRVGELFF
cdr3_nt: TGTGCCAGCAGCTACTTTGACAGGGTCGGGGAGCTGTTTTTT

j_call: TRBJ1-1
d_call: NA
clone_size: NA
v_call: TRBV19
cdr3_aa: CASSMGLGNTEAFF
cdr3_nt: TGTGCCAGTAGTATGGGCCTTGGGAACACTGAAGCTTTCTTT

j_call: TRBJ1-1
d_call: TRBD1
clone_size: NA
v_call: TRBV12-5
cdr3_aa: CASGSRDSLLGNTEAFF
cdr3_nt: TGTGCTAGTGGTTCCCGGGACAGCTTATTGGGGAACACTGAAGCTTTCTTT

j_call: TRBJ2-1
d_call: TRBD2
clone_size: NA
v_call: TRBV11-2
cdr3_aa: CASSLGSSGPNEQFF
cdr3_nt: TGTGCCAGCAGCTTAGGCTCTAGCGGGCCCAATGAGCAGTTCTTC

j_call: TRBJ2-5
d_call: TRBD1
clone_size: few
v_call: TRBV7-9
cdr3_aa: CASSRGQGKETQYF
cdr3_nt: TGTGCCAGCAGCCGGGGACAGGGAAAAGAGACCCAGTACTTC

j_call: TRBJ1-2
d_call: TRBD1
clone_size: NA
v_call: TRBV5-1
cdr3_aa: CASSAGTGGTSNYGYTF
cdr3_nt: TGCGCCAGCAGCGCCGGAACAGGGGGGACCTCTAACTATGGCTACACCTTC

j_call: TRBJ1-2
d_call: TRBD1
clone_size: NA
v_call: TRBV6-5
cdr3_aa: CASSYAGQGKIYGYTF
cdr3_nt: TGTGCCAGCAGTTACGCGGGACAGGGGAAAATCTATGGCTACACCTTC

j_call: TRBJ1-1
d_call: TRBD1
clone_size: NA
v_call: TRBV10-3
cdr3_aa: CAISDPGQGAFF
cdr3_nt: TGTGCCATCAGCGATCCGGGACAGGGAGCTTTCTTT

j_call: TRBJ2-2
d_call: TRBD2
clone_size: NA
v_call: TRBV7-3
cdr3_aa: CASSASGGPRTGELFF
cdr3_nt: TGTGCCAGCAGTGCTAGCGGGGGGCCTCGCACCGGGGAGCTGTTTTTT

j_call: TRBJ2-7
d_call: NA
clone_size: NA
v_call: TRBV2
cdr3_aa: CASSEGASYLYEQYF
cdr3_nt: TGTGCCAGCAGTGAGGGGGCGTCCTATCTCTACGAGCAGTACTTC

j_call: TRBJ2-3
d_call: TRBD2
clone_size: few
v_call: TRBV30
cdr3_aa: CAWSLGTSGGAGRDTQYF
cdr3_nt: TGTGCCTGGAGCCTAGGGACTAGCGGGGGGGCCGGTCGAGATACGCAGTATTTT

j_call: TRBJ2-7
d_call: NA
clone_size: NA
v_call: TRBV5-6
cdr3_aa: CASSSYGASYEQYF
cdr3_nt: TGTGCCAGCAGCTCGTACGGGGCGTCCTACGAGCAGTACTTC

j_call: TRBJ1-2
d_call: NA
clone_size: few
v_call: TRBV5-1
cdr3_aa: CASSLGSGADGYTF
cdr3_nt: TGCGCCAGCAGCTTGGGATCAGGGGCGGATGGCTACACCTTC

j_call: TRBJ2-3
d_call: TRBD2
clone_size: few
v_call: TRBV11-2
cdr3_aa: CASSLGLGAGTSGTDTQYF
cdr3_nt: TGTGCCAGCAGCTTAGGGCTGGGCGCCGGGACTAGCGGCACAGATACGCAGTATTTT